The TCR beta chain described here comes from a study of T cells after yellow fever vaccination. Study background: For low cell numbers, libraries were made with SMART-Seq v4 Ultra Low Input. Points from the study as a whole: The study re-detected most primary-vaccination clones after the booster (approximately 96% CD4, 88% CD8). By day 5 rather than day 15, the secondary response had peaked, though it was weaker.

Template-switching 5'RACE yielded the TCR cDNA; a universal primer site and UMIs were added in the process. TCRdb passed the 5' RACE reads through MiXCR, listing each CDR3 protein once. The sample gives under 300,000 distinct CDR3 sequences, less than 9% of which show up once; roughly 0.86% is in the top ten. This clonotype came up a few times. Its target is not known. The J segment lost 6 bases and the V segment lost 4 bases, leaving 9 bases of the junction unmatched. There are 15 residues in the CDR3. The germline V gene encodes CDR1 LGHNA and CDR2 YNFKEQ. The chain is built from TRBV4-2 and TRBJ2-1, with TRBD2 identical over 7 bases. The clonotype was recovered from a man aged 25-40 years who received the YFV17D yellow fever vaccine. This specimen consisted of CD4+ T cells sorted from PBMCs, obtained 15 days after the yellow fever booster vaccination. The CDR3 reads CASSPTSPDANEQFF. The CDR3 DNA reads TGTGCCAGCAGCCCGACTAGCCCAGATGCCAATGAGCAGTTCTTC.